This TCR beta chain was sequenced in a study of CD8 T cells in ankylosing spondylitis. Overall study results and limits: In peripheral blood, disease-linked CD8+ clones occurred at relatively low frequencies.

Per the germline V gene, CDR1 is SQVTM and CDR2 is ANQGSEA. The CDR3 has 16 residues. V lost 1 base and J lost 9; bases outside the gene matches: 14. On this clonotype itself: Antigen unknown.

TCRdb processed the 5' RACE reads anew with MiXCR; each CDR3 protein has one entry. The sample contains 100,000 to 150,000 distinct CDR3 sequences, around 13% of which appear only once. The sequence came from a female donor with ankylosing spondylitis or in good health (not recorded which). The chain combines TRBV29-1 with TRBJ2-1, with 8 positions matching TRBD1. Material for sequencing was blood, either unsorted or a sorted T cell fraction (not recorded which). DNA of the CDR3: TGCAGCGTTGAAGGGTGGTCAGGACAGGGATTAGGTGAGCAGTTCTTC. Translating gives CSVEGWSGQGLGEQFF.